These 4 T cell receptor beta chains originate from one sample sequenced in a study of patients and donors after allogeneic stem cell transplantation. MiXCR was run by TCRdb on the RT-PCR reads, yielding one entry per CDR3 protein. In the table there are 410,000 or so distinct CDR3 sequences, under 20% of which are singletons. Input material: blood, either unsorted or a sorted T cell fraction (not recorded which). These TCRs come from a human donor who was either an allogeneic HSCT recipient or a stem cell or donor lymphocyte infusion donor (not recorded which). It is not recorded whose cells these are; they may come from a transplant donor.

In this sample, this clonotype turned up a few times. The gene calls are TRBV12-3 or TRBV12-4 and TRBJ1-2; D is unclear. Trimming took 7 bases from V and 4 from J, leaving 10 bases between them. This CDR3 region has 12 residues. CDR3 bases: TGTGCCAGCACCCCGGACGGCTATGGCTACACCTTC. It is translated as CASTPDGYGYTF.

V usage is TRBV5-4 and J usage is TRBJ2-1; D is unclear. CDR3 size: 17 residues. Germline V CDR1 and CDR2: SGHNT, YYREEE (reference sequence). V lost 4 bases and J 1 base, leaving 18 bases between the germline ends. In nucleotides, the CDR3 is TGTGCCAGCAGCCCGGAGATCTTGTTTGGGTCCTACAATGAGCAGTTCTTC. Translated, it gives CASSPEILFGSYNEQFF.

Only a few counts were recorded for this clonotype. The chain combines TRBV20-1 with TRBJ1-2, with 7 bases aligning to TRBD1. CDR1 and CDR2 (germline): DFQATT, SNEGSKA (reference sequence). CDR3 size: 13 residues. Trimming removed 6 bases from V and 3 bases from J; junction bases left unmatched: 7. The CDR3: CSAEGAGDYGYTF. The CDR3 nucleotides are TGCAGTGCCGAGGGGGCAGGCGACTATGGCTACACCTTC.

The rearrangement joins TRBV6-2 or TRBV6-3 to TRBJ2-1, with TRBD2 identical over 8 bases. The CDR3 is 14 amino acids. Trimming took 9 bases from V and 2 from J; bases not matched to a gene: 6. Looked up from germline, CDR1 is MNHEY and CDR2 is SVGEGT. CDR3 nucleotide sequence: TGTGCCAGTCACCCCGGGGGGGCCTACAATGAGCAGTTCTTC. Translation: CASHPGGAYNEQFF.